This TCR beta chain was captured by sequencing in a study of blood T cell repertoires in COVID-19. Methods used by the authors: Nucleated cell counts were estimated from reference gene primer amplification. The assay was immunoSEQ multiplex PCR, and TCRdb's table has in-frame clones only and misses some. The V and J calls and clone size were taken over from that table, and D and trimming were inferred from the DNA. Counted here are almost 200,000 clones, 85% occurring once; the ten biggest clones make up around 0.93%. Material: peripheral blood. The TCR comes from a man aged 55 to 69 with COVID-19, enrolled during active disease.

The CDR3 is CASSSQGLGQETQYF. The CDR3 DNA follows: TGTGCCAGCAGTTCACAGGGGCTCGGGCAAGAGACCCAGTACTTC. The rearrangement joins TRBV2 to TRBJ2-5, with 7 bases lining up with TRBD1. The trim removed 5 bases at V and 2 bases at J, leaving 8 bases unmatched. The CDR3 runs to 15 residues. CDR1 and CDR2 (germline): SNHLY, FYNNEI.